This is a list of T cell receptor beta chains from one sample in a study of metastatic and nonmetastatic thyroid tumors. TCRdb re-clonotyped the PCR reads via MiXCR. The sample shows about 59,000 clones, 15% to 20% of them seen only once. Input material: blood. The receptors come from a male donor with papillary thyroid cancer or a benign thyroid nodule (not recorded which). Some clones in this sample may be carry-over from other donors' samples. CDR3s include the opening cysteine and the closing phenylalanine or tryptophan. The order of the fields is CDR3 protein, CDR3 DNA, clone size, V gene, D gene, J gene. A D gene is named only where the DNA matches it firmly. Not every row has a clone size; where given, it reads once, few, many or a size class.

CDR3 protein: CASSYPSGGLTYEQYF
CDR3 DNA: TGTGCCAGCAGTTACCCTTCCGGGGGCCTTACCTACGAGCAGTACTTC
clone size: many
V gene: TRBV6-5
D gene: .
J gene: TRBJ2-7

CDR3 protein: CASSPGSSWSATGELFF
CDR3 DNA: TGCGCCAGCAGCCCGGGGTCTAGCTGGAGCGCCACCGGGGAGCTGTTTTTT
clone size: .
V gene: TRBV5-1
D gene: .
J gene: TRBJ2-2

CDR3 protein: CASSYGEVSNQPQHF
CDR3 DNA: TGTGCCAGCAGTTACGGAGAAGTTAGCAATCAGCCCCAGCATTTT
clone size: many
V gene: TRBV6-2/TRBV6-3
D gene: .
J gene: TRBJ1-5

CDR3 protein: CASSLGGAYYGYTF
CDR3 DNA: TGTGCCAGCAGCTTAGGGGGCGCCTACTATGGCTACACCTTC
clone size: many
V gene: TRBV11-2
D gene: .
J gene: TRBJ1-2

CDR3 protein: CASSLLGQGAKNIQYF
CDR3 DNA: TGTGCCAGCAGTCTCCTGGGACAGGGGGCCAAAAACATTCAGTACTTC
clone size: many
V gene: TRBV28
D gene: TRBD1
J gene: TRBJ2-4

CDR3 protein: CASSLAASQMADTQYF
CDR3 DNA: TGTGCCAGCAGCTTAGCGGCCTCCCAAATGGCAGATACGCAGTATTTT
clone size: many
V gene: TRBV7-2
D gene: .
J gene: TRBJ2-3

CDR3 protein: CATSRVKTSVPYEQYF
CDR3 DNA: TGTGCCACCAGCAGAGTTAAGACTAGCGTGCCCTACGAGCAGTACTTC
clone size: many
V gene: TRBV15
D gene: TRBD2
J gene: TRBJ2-7

CDR3 protein: CASSFGDSEAFF
CDR3 DNA: TGCGCCAGCAGCTTTGGAGACAGTGAAGCTTTCTTT
clone size: .
V gene: TRBV5-1
D gene: .
J gene: TRBJ1-1

CDR3 protein: CASKVRTWTSENTGELFF
CDR3 DNA: TGTGCCAGCAAAGTCCGAACCTGGACTAGCGAGAACACCGGGGAGCTGTTTTTT
clone size: many
V gene: TRBV2
D gene: TRBD2
J gene: TRBJ2-2

CDR3 protein: CASSGDRAVTNEKLFF
CDR3 DNA: TGTGCCAGCAGCGGCGACAGGGCCGTAACTAATGAAAAACTGTTTTTT
clone size: many
V gene: TRBV2
D gene: TRBD1
J gene: TRBJ1-4

CDR3 protein: CATSRGPGTSFTDTQYF
CDR3 DNA: TGTGCCACCAGCAGAGGCCCGGGGACATCTTTCACAGATACGCAGTATTTT
clone size: many
V gene: TRBV15
D gene: .
J gene: TRBJ2-3

CDR3 protein: CASSLTGPLAKNIQYF
CDR3 DNA: TGTGCCAGCAGTCTGACAGGACCCCTAGCCAAAAACATTCAGTACTTC
clone size: many
V gene: TRBV6-1
D gene: .
J gene: TRBJ2-4

CDR3 protein: CSADGQGLWTEAFF
CDR3 DNA: TGCAGTGCTGACGGACAGGGGCTATGGACTGAAGCTTTCTTT
clone size: many
V gene: TRBV20-1
D gene: TRBD1
J gene: TRBJ1-1

CDR3 protein: CASSFGTVVSNQPQHF
CDR3 DNA: TGTGCCAGCAGCTTCGGGACAGTAGTGAGCAATCAGCCCCAGCATTTT
clone size: many
V gene: TRBV5-6
D gene: TRBD1
J gene: TRBJ1-5

CDR3 protein: CASIYSVRGTEKLFF
CDR3 DNA: TGTGCCAGCATTTACTCTGTCAGGGGGACTGAAAAACTGTTTTTT
clone size: .
V gene: TRBV6-5
D gene: TRBD1
J gene: TRBJ1-4

CDR3 protein: CASSVGQGFTGELFF
CDR3 DNA: TGTGCCAGCAGCGTAGGACAGGGGTTTACCGGGGAGCTGTTTTTT
clone size: many
V gene: TRBV9
D gene: TRBD1
J gene: TRBJ2-2

CDR3 protein: CASSPRANTEAFF
CDR3 DNA: TGTGCCAGCTCACCCAGGGCGAACACTGAAGCTTTCTTT
clone size: .
V gene: TRBV18
D gene: .
J gene: TRBJ1-1

CDR3 protein: CASSDWTELYGYTF
CDR3 DNA: TGTGCCAGTAGTGACTGGACAGAGCTCTATGGCTACACCTTC
clone size: few
V gene: TRBV19
D gene: .
J gene: TRBJ1-2